The T cell receptor beta chain under discussion was sequenced for a study of technical replicates of blood from several donors. Germline CDR1 is MNHNY and CDR2 is SVGAGI (reference sequence). This CDR3 is 15 amino acids long. The germline V and J ends were trimmed by 8 bases and 7 bases, with 23 bases remaining between them. Using immunoSEQ multiplex PCR, the repertoire was profiled, and TCRdb retains in-frame clones only, with some absent. Among over 80,000 clones listed, 96% were seen once. Material for sequencing was T cells isolated from PBMCs. The chain links TRBV6-6 to TRBJ1-2; D is perhaps TRBD1 (5 bases). The sequence derives from a human donor in good health. The CDR3 here is CASVTRGDWDAGYTF. CDR3 nucleotide sequence: TGTGCCAGCGTTACCCGGGGGGATTGGGATGCTGGCTACACCTTC.